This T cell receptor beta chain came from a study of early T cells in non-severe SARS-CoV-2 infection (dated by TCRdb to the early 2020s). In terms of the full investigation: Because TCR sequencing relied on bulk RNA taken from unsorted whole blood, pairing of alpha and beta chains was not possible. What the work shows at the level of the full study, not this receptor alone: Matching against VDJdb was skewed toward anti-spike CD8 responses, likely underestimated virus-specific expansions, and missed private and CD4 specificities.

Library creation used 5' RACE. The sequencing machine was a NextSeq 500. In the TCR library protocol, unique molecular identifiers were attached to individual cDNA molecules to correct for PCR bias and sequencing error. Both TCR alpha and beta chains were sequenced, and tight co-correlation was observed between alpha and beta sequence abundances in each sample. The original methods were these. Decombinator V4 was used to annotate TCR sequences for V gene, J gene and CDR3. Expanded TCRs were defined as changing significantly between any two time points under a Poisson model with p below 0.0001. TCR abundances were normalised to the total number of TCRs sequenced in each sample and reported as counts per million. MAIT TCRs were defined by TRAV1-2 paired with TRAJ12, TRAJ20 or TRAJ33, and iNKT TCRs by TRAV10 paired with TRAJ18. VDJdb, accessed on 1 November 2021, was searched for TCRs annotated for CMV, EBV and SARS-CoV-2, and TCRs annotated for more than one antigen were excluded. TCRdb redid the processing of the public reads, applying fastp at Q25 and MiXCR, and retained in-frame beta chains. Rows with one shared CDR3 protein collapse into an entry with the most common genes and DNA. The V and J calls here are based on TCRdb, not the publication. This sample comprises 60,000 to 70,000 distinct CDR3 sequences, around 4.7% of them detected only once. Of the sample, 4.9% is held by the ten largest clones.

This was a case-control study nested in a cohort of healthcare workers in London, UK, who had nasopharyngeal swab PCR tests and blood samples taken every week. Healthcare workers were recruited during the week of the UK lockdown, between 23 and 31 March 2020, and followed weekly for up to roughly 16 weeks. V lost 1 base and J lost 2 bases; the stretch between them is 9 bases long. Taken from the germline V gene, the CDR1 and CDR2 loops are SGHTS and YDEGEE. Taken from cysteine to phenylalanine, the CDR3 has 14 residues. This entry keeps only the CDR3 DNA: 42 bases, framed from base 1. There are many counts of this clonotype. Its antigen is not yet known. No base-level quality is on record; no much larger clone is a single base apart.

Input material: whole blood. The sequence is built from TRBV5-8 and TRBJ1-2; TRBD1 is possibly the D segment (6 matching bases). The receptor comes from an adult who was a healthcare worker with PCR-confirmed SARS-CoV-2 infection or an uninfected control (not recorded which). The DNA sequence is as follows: TGTGCCAGCAGCTTGACAGGGCCCAACTATGGCTACACCTTC. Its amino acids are CASSLTGPNYGYTF.